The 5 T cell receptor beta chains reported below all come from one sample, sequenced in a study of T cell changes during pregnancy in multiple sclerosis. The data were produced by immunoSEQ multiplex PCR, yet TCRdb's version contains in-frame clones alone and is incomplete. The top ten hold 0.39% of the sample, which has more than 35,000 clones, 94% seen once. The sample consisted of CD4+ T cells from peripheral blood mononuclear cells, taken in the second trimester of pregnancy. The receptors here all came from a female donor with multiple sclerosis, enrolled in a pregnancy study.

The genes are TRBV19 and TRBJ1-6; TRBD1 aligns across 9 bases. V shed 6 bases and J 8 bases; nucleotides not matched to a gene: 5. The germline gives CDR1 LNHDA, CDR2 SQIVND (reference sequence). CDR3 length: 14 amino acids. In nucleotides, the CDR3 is TGTGCCAGTAGCCCGGGACAGGGATATTCACCCCTCCACTTT. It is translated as CASSPGQGYSPLHF.

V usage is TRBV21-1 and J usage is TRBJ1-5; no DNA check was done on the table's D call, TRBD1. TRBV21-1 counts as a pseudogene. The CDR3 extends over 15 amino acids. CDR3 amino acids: CASSKGTNGNQPQHF. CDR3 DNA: TGTGCCAGCAGCAAAGGGACAAATGGCAATCAGCCCCAGCATTTT.

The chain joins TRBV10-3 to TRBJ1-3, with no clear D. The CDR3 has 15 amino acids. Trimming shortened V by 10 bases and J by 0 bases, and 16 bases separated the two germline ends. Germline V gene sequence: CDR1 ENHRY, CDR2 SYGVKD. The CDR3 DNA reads TGTGCCACCACTACCAGTGGAATCTCTGGAAACACCATATATTTT. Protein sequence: CATTTSGISGNTIYF.

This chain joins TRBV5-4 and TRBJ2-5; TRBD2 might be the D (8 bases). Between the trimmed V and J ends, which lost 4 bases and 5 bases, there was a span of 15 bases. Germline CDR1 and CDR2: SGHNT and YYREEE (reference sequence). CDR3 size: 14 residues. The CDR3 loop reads CASSPGQRGETQYF. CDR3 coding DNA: TGTGCCAGCAGCCCGGGACAGCGGGGGGAGACCCAGTACTTC.

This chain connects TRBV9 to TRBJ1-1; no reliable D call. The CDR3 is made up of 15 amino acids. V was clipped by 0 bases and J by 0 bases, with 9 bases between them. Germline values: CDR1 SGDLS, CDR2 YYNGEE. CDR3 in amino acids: CASSVETVMNTEAFF. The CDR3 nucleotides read TGTGCCAGCAGCGTAGAAACAGTTATGAACACTGAAGCTTTCTTT.